The T cell receptor (beta chain) under discussion was sequenced for a study of cytomegalovirus exposure and HLA in healthy donors (dated by TCRdb to the late 2010s). With respect to the entire study: According to an earlier analysis of 587 of the donors, roughly 180 million T cells yielded approximately 120 million unique TCR beta sequences and 250 to 350 Gb of sequence data. High-throughput TCR immunosequencing, statistical association of individual TCRs with disease status, and machine learning were combined to predict cytomegalovirus infection status. Typing coverage varied by locus: about 620-630 donors for A, B, C, DRB1 and DQB1; some 520 for DQA1; about 570 for DPA1; fewer than 480 for DPB1. Roughly 5 DR-DQ haplotypes were treated as single units for association and clustering because of strong linkage in the cohort. The study aimed to test whether cataloging public T cell receptors could reveal signatures of past pathogen exposure. Rather than drawing on any new phenotypic data, the later analysis identified candidate immune exposures from TCR beta sequences and the way those sequences occurred across donors. About 300 gigabases of sequencing data and tens of millions of unique TCR sequences were included in an early release covering about 700 HLA-typed donors. In a later analysis, previously published TCR beta repertoires from about 670 donors were re-analyzed and high-resolution HLA genotyping was added so that TCR occurrence patterns could be studied. A later genetic analysis took genome-wide SNP genotypes for about 55% of the 666 donors and used that subset as a discovery cohort. An earlier analysis of around 580 of the donors used high-throughput TCR beta sequencing to judge whether each TCR beta V gene segment behaved as functional or pseudogenic. Donor age, sex, ethnicity and CMV serostatus were collected together with the repertoire data. The study profiled the T cell repertoires of 550 to 700 subjects by immunosequencing and related them to cytomegalovirus serostatus. On average, roughly 250,000 unique TCR beta nucleotide sequences were sequenced per donor among 350 to 400 genotyped donors of the cohort, with roughly 20% of those sequences being non-productive. Of the roughly 420 genotyped donors, 81% were placed in the genetic ancestry cluster associated with self-reported Caucasian donors. All discovery cohort repertoires had been generated using a single sequencing platform. A separate validation cohort of roughly 130 different subjects was used in addition to the roughly 620-subject first cohort. Both class I and class II loci were covered by HLA typing, at four-digit resolution.

General study outcomes and caveats: In a later analysis, 15,000 to 20,000 TCR beta sequences were associated with specific HLA alleles at a false discovery rate of 0.05. The sequencing pipeline was judged likely to have produced a cluster of highly shared sequence variants as a technical artifact. The cohort was sequenced for TCR beta chains only, and without alpha or paired-chain data the features that could be detected were limited. HLA typing was unavailable for some donors at each locus, so association tests used only the typed subset. The study gave a list of 150 to 200 TCR beta chains associated with cytomegalovirus. In vitro tests confirmed that a few of the cytomegalovirus-associated TCR beta chains recognize cytomegalovirus antigens. Sequencing depth was assumed to be roughly uniform across donors in the presence/absence analyses, though that assumption may not hold. The classifier was reported to diagnose cytomegalovirus status with high specificity and sensitivity in both the original cohort and the validation cohort. Correlated functional status among segregating V segments might reflect linkage disequilibrium, but an unknown experimental factor could not be ruled out. Assigning TCR associations to individual alleles was difficult when HLA alleles, especially DR and DQ, strongly co-occurred. A later genetic analysis associated a missense DCLRE1C variant with V-gene and J-gene trimming of TCR beta chains, and an independent cohort replicated the association. A later analysis found that most CMV-associated TCR beta chains appeared HLA-restricted, with HLA associations seemingly driven largely by CMV exposure. The earlier analysis of nearly 600 of the donors excluded approximately 15 rarely observed V segments, including chromosome 9 orphons, because counts were too low. In an earlier analysis of about 600 of the donors, most TCR beta V segments appeared in productive rearrangements about 87% or about 30% of the time, broadly matching IMGT annotations. A later analysis reported that several top co-occurrence clusters appeared linked to parvovirus B19, influenza, CMV and Epstein-Barr virus. Most TCR sequences were seen in very few donors, while some public TCRs were found in many individuals. In a later analysis, HLA-associated TCR beta chains showed more clonal expansion and lower generation probabilities than non-associated chains that were equally common. It was suggested by the authors that the approach could potentially be generalized to other disease states and immunological phenotypes. Compared with the roughly 670-donor mean, donors in an Asian-associated ancestry cluster had fewer N-insertions in productive TCRs, according to a later genetic analysis. For the cohort, immune exposure information was limited to CMV serostatus. A further reported finding was that TCR beta sequences accurately predicted the HLA-A and HLA-B alleles for most subjects in the first cohort. According to a later analysis, TCR association rates differed among HLA loci, with DRB1 alleles showing the most associated TCRs and HLA-C alleles showing the fewest.

Library creation used the immunoSEQ multiplex PCR assay. For the multiplex PCR, a mixture combining 60 forward primers for TCR Vbeta segments and 13 reverse primers for TCR Jbeta segments was used. The CDR3 region of rearranged TCR beta genes was amplified from genomic DNA by a multiplex PCR assay. The Illumina HiSeq System was used to sequence the amplified TCR beta libraries as 87-base-pair reads. As for the original processing: Across the roughly 700 repertoires, a later analysis counted 80 million or so unique TCR beta chains, some 11 million of which were shared by at least two donors. Raw reads were error-corrected and collapsed into unique sequences with a nearest-neighbor algorithm that merged closely related sequences to remove PCR and sequencing errors. To assign V, D and J gene segments, CDR3 sequences were aligned to IMGT reference sequences. Each retained sequence needed at least a six-nucleotide match to both a V gene segment and a J gene segment. A rearrangement was called productive if the CDR3 had no stop codons and remained in frame with V and J, and every other rearrangement was called non-productive. Following IMGT convention, CDR3 was defined as the stretch from the second conserved V-encoded cysteine to the conserved J-encoded phenylalanine. Sequences without an unambiguous match to a single V gene segment were excluded from the earlier analysis of about 640 of the donors. In an earlier analysis of 587 of the donors, V segments were called functional above 56.7% productive rearrangements and were called segregating when the between-donor standard deviation exceeded 5%. To diagnose cytomegalovirus status from the catalog of TCR beta chain sequences, a statistical classification framework was built. In a later analysis, V and J genes were assigned by comparing TCR nucleotide sequences against IMGT/GENE-DB human TR gene sequences. Using the TCRdist pipeline, a later analysis assigned CDR3 sequences along with most-parsimonious VDJ recombination scenarios. A later analysis defined each TCR beta chain by its CDR3 amino acid sequence plus V-gene family, and excluded reads lacking a unique V-gene family. A later analysis removed 500 to 600 highly shared, low-generation-probability nucleotide sequences to deal with suspected cross-contamination and a sequencing artifact. In a later analysis, a clonal expansion index was calculated for each public chain from normalized within-repertoire ranks of inferred template counts. In a later analysis, generation probabilities were computed using a VDJ recombination model fitted to out-of-frame rearrangements, and the results were checked against IGoR. A later analysis scored TCR-TCR, TCR-HLA and TCR-CMV co-occurrence with hypergeometric tests, applying a repertoire-size bias correction to TCR pairs. False discovery rates were estimated in a later analysis by permuting HLA or CMV assignments 20 times. A later analysis grouped co-occurring TCRs with DBSCAN, adding TCRdist sequence similarity when clustering within HLA-allele-positive subsets. Co-occurrence clustering excluded repertoires with fewer than 30,000 or more than 120,000 public chains, plus five with anomalous nucleotide sharing. Imported from immuneACCESS, the table was reduced by TCRdb to in-frame sequences with V and J called. These copies leave out some clones; in studies compared against another copy, an unresolved V gene accounts for under half, and the cause of the remainder is not known. That table is the source of V, J and clone size, and D and trimming were worked out from the DNA. In this sample the table shows roughly 140,000 clones, approximately 84% of which occur a single time. Of the sample, over 9.5% is held by the ten largest clones.

A note on this clone: The clone's antigen remains unknown. Per-nucleotide qualities are absent, and no much larger clonotype sits a single base away.

The cohort comprised under 700 healthy bone marrow donors. At the time of sampling, all cohort members were nominally healthy, though unrecorded immune exposures were likely present. The donor tested CMV seropositive, placing the donor among the 290 or so seropositive members of the cohort. Every donor gave a peripheral blood sample, and the peripheral blood mononuclear cells from that sample were used for TCR beta sequencing. Genomic DNA extraction from the blood cell samples was performed with the Qiagen DNeasy Blood Extraction Kit. Sequencing input: PBMCs. This receptor was obtained from a woman aged 60 to 75 in good health and CMV-seropositive.

CDR3 region: CASSQDYGGTDTQYF. The DNA sequence is given as TGCGCCAGCAGCCAAGACTACGGGGGCACAGATACGCAGTATTTT. Recombination linked TRBV4-3 to TRBJ2-3; the D gene is perhaps TRBD2, on 5 matching bases. Including cysteine and phenylalanine, the CDR3 has 15 amino acids. Only the CDR3 DNA is retained, 45 bases long and in frame from the first base. A distance of 8 bases separates the germline ends of V and J, which lose 0 bases and 1 base respectively. Sequences LGHNA (CDR1) and YSLEER (CDR2) are obtained from the germline V gene.